This TCR beta chain originates from a study of T cell responses to AZD1222 COVID-19 vaccine. Whole-study findings and limits: The study sampled repertoires only after the peak T cell response.

The assay was immunoSEQ multiplex PCR, and TCRdb's table has in-frame clones only and misses some. The sample holds 180,000 or so clones, roughly 93% seen once. On this clone itself: Its antigen is unidentified.

Trimming took 3 bases from V and 1 from J, leaving 1 base between them. In germline, CDR1 is WNHNN, CDR2 SYGVQD (reference sequence). This CDR3 is built from 12 residues. Sequenced here: peripheral blood, sampled 28 days after the second dose of the MenACWY control vaccine. The chain carries TRBV10-1 and TRBJ1-5, with no clear D. The origin of this receptor is an adult who received the MenACWY meningococcal vaccine as a control. Here the CDR3 reads CASSESNQPQHF. For the CDR3, the DNA is TGCGCCAGCAGTGAAAGCAATCAGCCCCAGCATTTT.